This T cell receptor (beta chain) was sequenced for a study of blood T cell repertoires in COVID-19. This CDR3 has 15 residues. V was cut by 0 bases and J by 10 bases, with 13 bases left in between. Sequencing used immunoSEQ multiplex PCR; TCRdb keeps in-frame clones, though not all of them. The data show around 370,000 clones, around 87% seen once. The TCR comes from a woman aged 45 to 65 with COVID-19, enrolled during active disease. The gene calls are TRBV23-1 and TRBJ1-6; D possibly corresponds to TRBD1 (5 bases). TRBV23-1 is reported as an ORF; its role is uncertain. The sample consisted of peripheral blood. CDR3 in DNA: TGCGCCAGCAGTCAATCGACCAGGGTAGGATCACCCCTCCACTTT. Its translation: CASSQSTRVGSPLHF.